The present T cell receptor beta chain was sequenced within a study of tumor and adjacent non-tumor tissue in lung cancer. A modified ARM-PCR protocol with three rounds of nested PCR amplified TCRbeta. TCRdb reprocessed the multiplex PCR reads with MiXCR, giving one entry per CDR3 protein. Of 80,000 or so distinct CDR3 sequences in the sample, roughly 80% were seen once. Remarks on this clonotype: A much more abundant neighbour one base away suggests this may be a read error.

The CDR3 loop spans 18 amino acids. V was pared by 1 base and J by 10 bases, with 25 bases between. Germline V CDR1 and CDR2: MGHRA, YSYEKL. The template was RNA from unsorted bulk tissue. This non-tumor lung sample came from over 3 cm beyond the tumor edge. Sequencing used distant non-tumor lung tissue. The chain uses TRBV4-1 and TRBJ1-4; a possible D gene is TRBD1 (5 bases). This TCR derives from a man aged 60 to 69 with non-small cell lung cancer. The CDR3 here is CASSQVLRQLTGKGKLFF. CDR3 coding DNA: TGCGCCAGCAGCCAAGTCCTCAGACAGTTAACGGGCAAAGGAAAACTGTTTTTT.